This TCR beta chain was found in a study of blood T cell repertoires in COVID-19. The overall study: Nucleic acid was either cDNA or gDNA, and it came from T cells, B-cell-depleted T cells, or PBMCs.

Germline V gene lookup returns CDR1 SGHNT and CDR2 YENEEA. The CDR3 is 17 residues long. The V gene end was trimmed by 5 bases and the J gene end by 5 bases; junction bases not matched to a gene: 7. The data were produced by immunoSEQ multiplex PCR, yet TCRdb's version contains in-frame clones alone and is incomplete. The sample has roughly 300,000 clones; approximately 92% are singletons. Participants spanned ages about 18 to 90 years and resided in roughly 22 US areas. Self-reported history from a screening survey and questionnaire set each donor's cohort. Donors of Cohort 3 who recovered were those that had two negative PCRs, clearance, or symptom resolution.

The sequenced sample consisted of PBMCs or T cells enriched from blood (not recorded which). This clonotype was obtained from a young woman who had recovered from COVID-19. The V gene is TRBV11-3, the J gene TRBJ2-2, with 14 bases that match TRBD2. Here the CDR3 reads CASSTSGLAGGTGELFF. The CDR3 coding sequence is TGTGCCAGCAGCACCTCCGGACTAGCGGGGGGAACCGGGGAGCTGTTTTTT.